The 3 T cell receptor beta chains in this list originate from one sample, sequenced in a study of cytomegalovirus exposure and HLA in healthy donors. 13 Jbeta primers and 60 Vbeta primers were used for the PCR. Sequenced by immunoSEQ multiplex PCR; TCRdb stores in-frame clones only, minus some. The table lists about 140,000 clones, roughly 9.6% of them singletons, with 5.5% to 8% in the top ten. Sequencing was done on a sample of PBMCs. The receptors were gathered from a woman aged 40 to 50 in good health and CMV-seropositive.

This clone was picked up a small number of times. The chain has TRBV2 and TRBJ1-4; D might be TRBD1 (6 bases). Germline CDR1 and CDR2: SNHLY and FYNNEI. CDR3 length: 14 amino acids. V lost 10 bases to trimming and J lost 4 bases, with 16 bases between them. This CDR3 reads CAINVDSFNEKLFF. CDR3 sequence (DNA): TGTGCCATCAACGTGGACAGTTTTAATGAAAAACTGTTTTTT.

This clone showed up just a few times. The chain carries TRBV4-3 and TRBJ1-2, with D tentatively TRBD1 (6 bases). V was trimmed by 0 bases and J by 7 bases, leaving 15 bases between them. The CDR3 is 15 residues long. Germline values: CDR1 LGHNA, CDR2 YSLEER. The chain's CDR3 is CASSQDLMGASGYTF. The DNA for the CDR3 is TGCGCCAGCAGCCAAGATTTAATGGGGGCAAGTGGCTACACCTTC.

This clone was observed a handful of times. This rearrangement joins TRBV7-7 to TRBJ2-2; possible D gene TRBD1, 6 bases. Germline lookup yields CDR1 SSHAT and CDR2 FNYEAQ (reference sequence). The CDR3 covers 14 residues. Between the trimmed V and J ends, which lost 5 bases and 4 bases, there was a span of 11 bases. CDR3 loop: CASSLIRGTGELFF. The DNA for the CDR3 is TGTGCCAGCAGCCTCATCAGGGGCACCGGGGAGCTGTTTTTT.